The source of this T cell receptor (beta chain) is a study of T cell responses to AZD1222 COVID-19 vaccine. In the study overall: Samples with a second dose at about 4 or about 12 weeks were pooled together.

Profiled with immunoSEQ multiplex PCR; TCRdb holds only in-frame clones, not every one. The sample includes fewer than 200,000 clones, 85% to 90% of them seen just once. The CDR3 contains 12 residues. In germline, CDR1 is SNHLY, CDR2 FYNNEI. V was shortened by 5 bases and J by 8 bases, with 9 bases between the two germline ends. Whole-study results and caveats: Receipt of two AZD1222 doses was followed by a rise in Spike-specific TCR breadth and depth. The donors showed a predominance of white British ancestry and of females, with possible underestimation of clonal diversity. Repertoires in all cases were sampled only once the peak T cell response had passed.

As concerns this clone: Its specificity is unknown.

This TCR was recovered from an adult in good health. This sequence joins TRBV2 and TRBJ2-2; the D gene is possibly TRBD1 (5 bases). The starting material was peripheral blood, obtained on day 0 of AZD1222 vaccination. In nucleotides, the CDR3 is TGTGCCAGCAGTTTAGGGGTGGGGGAGCTGTTTTTT. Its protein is CASSLGVGELFF.